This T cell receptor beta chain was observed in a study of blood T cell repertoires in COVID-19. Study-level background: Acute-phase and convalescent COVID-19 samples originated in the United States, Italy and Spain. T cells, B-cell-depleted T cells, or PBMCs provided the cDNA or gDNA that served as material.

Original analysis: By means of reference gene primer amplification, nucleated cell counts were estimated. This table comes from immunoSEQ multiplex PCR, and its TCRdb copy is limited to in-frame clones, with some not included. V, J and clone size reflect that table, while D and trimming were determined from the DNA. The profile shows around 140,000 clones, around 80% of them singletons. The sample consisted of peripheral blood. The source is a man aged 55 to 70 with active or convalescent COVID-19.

The CDR3 here is CASSTQGVGELFF. The CDR3 DNA reads TGCGCCAGCAGCACACAGGGGGTCGGGGAGCTGTTTTTT. The rearrangement uses TRBV4-3 and TRBJ2-2, with TRBD1 matching over 8 bases. Per the germline V gene, CDR1 is LGHNA and CDR2 is YSLEER. Germline trimming cut 5 bases from V and 7 bases from J; bases unmatched to any gene: 3. The CDR3 covers 13 residues.